This entry concerns a single T cell receptor (beta chain). As yet, its antigen is unknown. Germline V gives CDR1 SGHRS, CDR2 YFSETQ. This CDR3 region has 13 residues. The ends were cut back, 4 bases at V and 2 bases at J, with 9 bases in the middle. Here immunoSEQ multiplex PCR was the method, and the copy in TCRdb shows in-frame clones only, minus some. Altogether about 19,000 clones are present, roughly 88% being singletons, with the ten largest covering roughly 15%. This entry comes from a study of OX40 agonist ivuxolimab in advanced cancers. Study-level information: Dose-escalation cases comprised hepatocellular carcinoma, melanoma, renal cell or head and neck cancer. There were three patients with partial responses, one having hepatocellular carcinoma and two cutaneous melanoma. Broader study findings: With doses of 0.1 to 3.0 mg/kg, CD4+ and CD8+ blood T cells had undergone clonal expansion by week 6. On average, a greater number of expanded clones characterised CD8+ T cells relative to CD4+.

The source of this sequence is an adult with an advanced solid tumor such as melanoma, head and neck, liver or kidney cancer. The chain uses TRBV5-1 and TRBJ2-5; D is ambiguous. The sample consisted of CD4+ or CD8+ T cells sorted from blood, taken in a trial of the OX40 agonist ivuxolimab. In DNA form, the CDR3 reads TGCGCCAGCAGCCGACTTTTACAAGAGACCCAGTACTTC. This gives the protein CASSRLLQETQYF.